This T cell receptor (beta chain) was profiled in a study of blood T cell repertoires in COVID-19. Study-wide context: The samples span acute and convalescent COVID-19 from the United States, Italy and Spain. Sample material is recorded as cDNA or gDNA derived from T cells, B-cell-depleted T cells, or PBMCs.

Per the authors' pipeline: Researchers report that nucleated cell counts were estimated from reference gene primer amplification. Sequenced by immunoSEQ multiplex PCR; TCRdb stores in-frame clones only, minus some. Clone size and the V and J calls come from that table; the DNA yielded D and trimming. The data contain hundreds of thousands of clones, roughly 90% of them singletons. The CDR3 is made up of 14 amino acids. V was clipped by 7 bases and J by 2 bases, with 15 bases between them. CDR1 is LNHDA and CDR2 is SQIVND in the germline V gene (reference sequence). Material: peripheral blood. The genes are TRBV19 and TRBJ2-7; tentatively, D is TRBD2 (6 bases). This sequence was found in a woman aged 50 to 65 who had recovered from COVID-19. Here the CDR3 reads CASMAGRGTYEQYF. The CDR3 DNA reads TGTGCCAGTATGGCCGGGAGAGGGACCTACGAGCAGTACTTC.